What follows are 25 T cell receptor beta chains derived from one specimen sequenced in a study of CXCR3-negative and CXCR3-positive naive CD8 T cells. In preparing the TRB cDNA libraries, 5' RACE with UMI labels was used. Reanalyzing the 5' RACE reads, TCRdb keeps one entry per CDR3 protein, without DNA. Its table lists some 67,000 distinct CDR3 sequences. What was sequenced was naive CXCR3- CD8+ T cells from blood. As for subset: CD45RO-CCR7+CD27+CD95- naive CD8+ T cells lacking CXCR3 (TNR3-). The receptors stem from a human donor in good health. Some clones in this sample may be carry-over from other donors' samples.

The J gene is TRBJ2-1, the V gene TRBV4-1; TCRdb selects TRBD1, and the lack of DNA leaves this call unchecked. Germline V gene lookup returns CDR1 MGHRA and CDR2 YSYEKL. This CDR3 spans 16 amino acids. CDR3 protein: CASSLLIAGPGGEQFF.

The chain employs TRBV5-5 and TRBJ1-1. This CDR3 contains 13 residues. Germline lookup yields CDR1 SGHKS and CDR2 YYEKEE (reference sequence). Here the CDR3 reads CASSLSVNTEAFF.

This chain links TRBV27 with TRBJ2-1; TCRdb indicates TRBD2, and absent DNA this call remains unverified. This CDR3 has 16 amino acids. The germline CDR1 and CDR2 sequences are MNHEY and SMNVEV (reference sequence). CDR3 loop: CASSPSASGGEDEQFF.

The CDR3 loop reads CASSLASGDFSYNEQFF. This sequence joins TRBV5-1 and TRBJ2-1; TCRdb calls TRBD2, which cannot be checked without DNA. The length of the CDR3 is 17 residues. CDR1 SGHRS and CDR2 YFSETQ come from the germline V gene.

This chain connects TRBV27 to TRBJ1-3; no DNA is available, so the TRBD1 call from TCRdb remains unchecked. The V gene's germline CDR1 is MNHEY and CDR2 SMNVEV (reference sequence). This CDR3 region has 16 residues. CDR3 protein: CASSYPPYISGNTIYF.

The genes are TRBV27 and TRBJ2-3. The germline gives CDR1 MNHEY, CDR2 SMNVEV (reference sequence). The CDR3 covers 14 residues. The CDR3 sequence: CASSLRGSSDTQYF.

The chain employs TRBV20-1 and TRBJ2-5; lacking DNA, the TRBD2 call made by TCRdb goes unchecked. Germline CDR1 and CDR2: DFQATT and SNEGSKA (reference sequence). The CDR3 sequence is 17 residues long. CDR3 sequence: CSAQGPGALGGRETQYF.

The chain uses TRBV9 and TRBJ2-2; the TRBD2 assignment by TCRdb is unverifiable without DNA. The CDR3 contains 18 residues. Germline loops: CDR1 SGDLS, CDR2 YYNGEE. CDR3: CASSLGLAGGPRTGELFF. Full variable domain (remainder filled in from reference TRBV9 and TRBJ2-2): DSGVTQTPKHLITATGQRVTLRCSPRSGDLSVYWYQQSLDQGLQFLIQYYNGEERAKGNILERFSAQQFPDLHSELNLSSLELGDSALYFCASSLGLAGGPRTGELFFGEGSRLTVL.

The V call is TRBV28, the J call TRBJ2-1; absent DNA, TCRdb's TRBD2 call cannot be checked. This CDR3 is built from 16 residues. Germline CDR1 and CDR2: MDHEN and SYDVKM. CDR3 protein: CASRTGIAGPYNEQFF. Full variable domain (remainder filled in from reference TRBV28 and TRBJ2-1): DVKVTQSSRYLVKRTGEKVFLECVQDMDHENMFWYRQDPGLGLRLIYFSYDVKMKEKGDIPEGYSVSREKKERFSLILESASTNQTSMYLCASRTGIAGPYNEQFFGPGTRLTVL.

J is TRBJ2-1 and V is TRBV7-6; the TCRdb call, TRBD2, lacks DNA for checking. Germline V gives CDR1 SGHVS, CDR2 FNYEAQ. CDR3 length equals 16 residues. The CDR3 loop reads CASSLVFTSGRNEQFF.

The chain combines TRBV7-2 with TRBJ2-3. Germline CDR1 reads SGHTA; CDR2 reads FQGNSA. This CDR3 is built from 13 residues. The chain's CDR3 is CASSYVKSDTQYF.

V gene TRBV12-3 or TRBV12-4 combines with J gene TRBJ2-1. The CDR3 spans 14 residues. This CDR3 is CASSFLNPYNEQFF.

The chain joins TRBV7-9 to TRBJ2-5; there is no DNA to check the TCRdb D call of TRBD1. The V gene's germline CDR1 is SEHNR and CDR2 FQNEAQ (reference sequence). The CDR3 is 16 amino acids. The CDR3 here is CASSLGPTGWQETQYF.

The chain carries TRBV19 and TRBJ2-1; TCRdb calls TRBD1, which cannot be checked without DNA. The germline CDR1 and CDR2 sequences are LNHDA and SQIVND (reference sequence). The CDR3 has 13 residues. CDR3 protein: CAAGRSSYNEQFF.

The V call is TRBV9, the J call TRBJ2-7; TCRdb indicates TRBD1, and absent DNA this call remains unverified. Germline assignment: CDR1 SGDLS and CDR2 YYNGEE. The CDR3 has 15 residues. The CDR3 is CASSVDSRGTDEQYF. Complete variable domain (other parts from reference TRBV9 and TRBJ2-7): DSGVTQTPKHLITATGQRVTLRCSPRSGDLSVYWYQQSLDQGLQFLIQYYNGEERAKGNILERFSAQQFPDLHSELNLSSLELGDSALYFCASSVDSRGTDEQYFGPGTRLTVT.

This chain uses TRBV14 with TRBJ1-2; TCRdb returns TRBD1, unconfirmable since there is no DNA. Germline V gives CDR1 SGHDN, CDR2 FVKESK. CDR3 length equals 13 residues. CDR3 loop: CASSPPGGSGYTF.

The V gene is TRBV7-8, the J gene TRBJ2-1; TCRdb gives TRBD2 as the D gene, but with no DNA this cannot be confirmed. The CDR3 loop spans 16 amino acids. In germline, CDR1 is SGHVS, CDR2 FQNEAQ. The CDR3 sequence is CASSPSPGLAVNEQFF.

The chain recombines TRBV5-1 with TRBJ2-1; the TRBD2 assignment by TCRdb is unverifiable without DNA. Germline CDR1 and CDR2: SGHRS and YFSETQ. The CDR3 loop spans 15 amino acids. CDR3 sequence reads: CASSPDPRGDNEQFF.

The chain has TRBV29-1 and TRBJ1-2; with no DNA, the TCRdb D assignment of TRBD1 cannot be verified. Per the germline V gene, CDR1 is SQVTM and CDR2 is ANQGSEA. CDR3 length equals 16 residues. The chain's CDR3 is CSVEDFRDGFNYGYTF.

Here the CDR3 reads CAAPAETITGELFF. The V gene is TRBV30, the J gene TRBJ2-2; the TCRdb D gene call, TRBD1, has no DNA to confirm it. CDR1 GTSNPN and CDR2 SVGIG come from the germline V gene (reference sequence). The CDR3 extends over 14 amino acids.

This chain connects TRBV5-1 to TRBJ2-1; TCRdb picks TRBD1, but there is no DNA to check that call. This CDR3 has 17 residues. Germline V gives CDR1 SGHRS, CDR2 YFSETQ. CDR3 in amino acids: CASSLSLPGQGLNEQFF.

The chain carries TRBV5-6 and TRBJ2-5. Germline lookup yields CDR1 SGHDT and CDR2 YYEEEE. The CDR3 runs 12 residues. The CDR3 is CASSLVEETQYF.

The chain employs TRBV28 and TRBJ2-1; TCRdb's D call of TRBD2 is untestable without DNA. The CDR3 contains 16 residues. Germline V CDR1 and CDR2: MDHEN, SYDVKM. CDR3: CASSSGTSGLLDEQFF.

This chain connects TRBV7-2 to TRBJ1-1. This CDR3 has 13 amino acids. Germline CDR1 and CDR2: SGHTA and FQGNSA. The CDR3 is CASSLGYGTEAFF.

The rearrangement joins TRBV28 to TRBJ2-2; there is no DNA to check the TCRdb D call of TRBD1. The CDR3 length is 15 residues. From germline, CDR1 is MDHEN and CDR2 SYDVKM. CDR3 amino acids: CASSPPQVDTGELFF. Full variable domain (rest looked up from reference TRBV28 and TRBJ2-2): DVKVTQSSRYLVKRTGEKVFLECVQDMDHENMFWYRQDPGLGLRLIYFSYDVKMKEKGDIPEGYSVSREKKERFSLILESASTNQTSMYLCASSPPQVDTGELFFGEGSRLTVL.